This T cell receptor beta chain was sequenced for a study of blood T cells in healthy people across ages. The CDR3 has 13 residues. Germline CDR1 reads LGHNT; CDR2 reads FRNRAP. Trimming stripped 4 bases from V and 1 base from J, with 7 bases between. Through a sample-barcoded 5' primer and a J-beta primer mix, a second PCR was run for roughly 7 to 11 cycles. TCRdb redid the calling of the 5' RACE reads with MiXCR, one entry per CDR3 protein. The sample has around 1,000,000 distinct CDR3 sequences, approximately 25% seen once; the top ten hold around 0.7%. The same data also contributed to another study, on T cells of mothers and their children.

Sequencing was carried out using blood. This chain links TRBV12-5 with TRBJ2-5; D might be TRBD2 (6 bases). This receptor was taken from a girl aged 2-10 years in good health. CDR3 in amino acids: CASGSGLQETQYF. The CDR3 DNA is TGTGCTAGTGGTTCGGGACTCCAAGAGACCCAGTACTTC.